Each of the 9 T cell receptor beta chains below was sequenced from the same sample in a study of identical twins. TCRdb re-derived calls from the 5' RACE reads in MiXCR, one entry per CDR3 protein. The profile shows about 890,000 distinct CDR3 sequences, roughly 12% of them singletons. The same data also contributed to another study, on yellow fever vaccine responses in identical twins.

The sequencing sample was made of PBMCs. These receptors came from a woman aged 18 to 35 in good health.

This chain links TRBV3-1 with TRBJ2-1; D unresolved. The V end was cut by 3 bases, the J end by 2 bases, with 8 bases between. From germline, CDR1 is LGHDT and CDR2 YNNKEL (reference sequence). CDR3 length: 14 residues. The CDR3 loop is CASSQVSPYNEQFF. CDR3 sequence (DNA): TGTGCCAGCAGCCAGGTCAGCCCCTACAATGAGCAGTTCTTC.

For the CDR3, the DNA is TGCGCCAGCAGCTTGTTACCCCAGATGTCTAGCTCCTACGAGCAGTACGTC. This translates into CASSLLPQMSSSYEQYV. The chain carries TRBV5-1 and TRBJ2-7; D uncertain. The CDR3 totals 17 residues. The V end lost 1 base, the J end lost 0 bases, and 17 bases lay between the germline ends. Germline loops: CDR1 SGHRS, CDR2 YFSETQ.

The V and J genes are TRBV7-8 and TRBJ2-7; D is perhaps TRBD1 (5 bases). This CDR3 is built from 15 residues. The V gene's germline CDR1 is SGHVS and CDR2 FQNEAQ. V was pared by 0 bases and J by 5 bases, with 14 bases between. CDR3 DNA: TGTGCCAGCAGCTTAGCGATAGGGGCTTCGAACGAGCAGTACGTC. As protein: CASSLAIGASNEQYV.

This clonotype has just a few counts. J is TRBJ1-2 and V is TRBV28; D gene uncertain. Germline CDR1 is MDHEN and CDR2 is SYDVKM. With 2 bases removed from V and 4 bases from J, the gap between germline ends came to 11 bases. This CDR3 spans 14 amino acids. CDR3 in amino acids: CASSLALSGYGYTF. The DNA for the CDR3 is TGTGCCAGCAGTTTAGCGTTGTCGGGCTATGGCTACACCTTC.

The chain joins TRBV7-9 to TRBJ1-2; the match to TRBD1 covers 7 bases. The CDR3 totals 16 residues. V trimming: 3 bases; J trimming: 0 bases; junction bases outside the gene matches: 7. Looked up from germline, CDR1 is SEHNR and CDR2 is FQNEAQ (reference sequence). CDR3: CASSFGQDLANYGYTF. The CDR3 DNA sequence: TGTGCCAGCAGCTTTGGACAGGACTTAGCTAACTATGGCTACACCTTC.

V usage is TRBV6-1 and J usage is TRBJ2-7, with 8 bases lining up with TRBD2. CDR1 MNHNS and CDR2 SASEGT come from the germline V gene. With V trimmed by 9 bases and J by 3 bases, 19 bases remained unmatched. The CDR3 runs to 17 residues. CDR3 DNA sequence: TGTGCCAGGCACGGGAGGGCCCAATACCAAAGATACTACGAGCAGTACGTC. Its translation: CARHGRAQYQRYYEQYV.

The J gene is TRBJ2-7, the V gene TRBV28, with 9 bases identical to TRBD1. The CDR3 is 19 residues long. Germline trimming cut 5 bases from V and 6 bases from J; bases unmatched to any gene: 23. Germline lookup yields CDR1 MDHEN and CDR2 SYDVKM. The CDR3 nucleotides are TGTGCCAGCAGTATGTACAGGGGGCGGTTCGTACCACCGGGAAGCGAGCAGTACGTC. Translation gives CASSMYRGRFVPPGSEQYV.

This rearrangement joins TRBV2 to TRBJ1-3; D gene unclear. The CDR3 loop spans 12 amino acids. Germline V gene sequence: CDR1 SNHLY, CDR2 FYNNEI. The germline V and J ends were trimmed by 8 bases and 8 bases, with 13 bases remaining between them. The CDR3 loop is CASAADQHTIYF. In DNA form, the CDR3 reads TGTGCCAGCGCGGCAGATCAACACACCATATATTTT.

The chain carries TRBV4-1 and TRBJ2-1; 14 bases align to TRBD2. This CDR3 is built from 18 residues. Germline V gene data show CDR1 as MGHRA and CDR2 as YSYEKL. The V gene end was trimmed by 0 bases and the J gene end by 7 bases; junction bases not matched to a gene: 8. Here the CDR3 reads CASSQEKGLAGVTNEQFF. The CDR3 DNA sequence: TGCGCCAGCAGCCAAGAAAAGGGACTAGCGGGAGTGACGAATGAGCAGTTCTTC.